This T cell receptor beta chain emerged from a study of T cells in Graves' hyperthyroidism and ophthalmopathy (dated by TCRdb to about 2019). Broadly, across the study: A discovery cohort of fewer than 110 patients, roughly 45 with Graves' ophthalmopathy and about 60 with stable Graves' hyperthyroidism, was used to find distinguishing TCR V-J signatures. After blood sampling, hyperthyroidism patients were treated with methimazole at a starting dose of 30 mg daily, and ophthalmopathy patients were treated with high-dose intravenous methylprednisolone. For training and testing, the 110 or so patients in the discovery cohort were randomly divided in a 7:3 ratio. Prospective prediction of ophthalmopathy was tested in an independent validation cohort of fewer than 20 hyperthyroidism patients and 17 patients who later progressed to ophthalmopathy. According to the paper, TCR Vbeta CDR3 sequencing was carried out on some 140 peripheral blood samples, which came from 40 to 45 ophthalmopathy, under 85 hyperthyroidism and roughly 17 progressor patients. Thyroid tissue and blood T-cell repertoires from roughly 6 Graves' hyperthyroidism patients were also compared in the study. What the authors observed across the whole study: In validation, the model predicted progression to ophthalmopathy with approximately 71% sensitivity and over 72% specificity, a median of about 6 months before onset. Blood samples also contained most of the expanded thyroid clonotypes (frequency above 0.001), which suggests that blood repertoires may reflect thyroid immune responses. No statistical method was used to fix the sample size in advance, and group allocation was not hidden from the investigators. A 13 V-J signature model separated ophthalmopathy from stable hyperthyroidism, with about 90% sensitivity and 81% to 83% specificity in cross-validation and 80%/75% in testing.

The TCR beta CDR3 regions were amplified from RNA transcripts. For the first round of RT-PCR on the TCR CDR3, the HTBI primer set was used together with the Qiagen OneStep RT-PCR kit. The libraries were constructed in a second round of multiplex PCR and then size-selected and purified. Paired-end sequencing of the libraries was performed with 100 bp reads on an Illumina HiSeq2000. The paper's processing steps were these. SOAPnuke was used to process the raw data, removing reads that contained adapters or uncalled bases, had a mean Phred below 15, or lacked an exact match to the constant primer or identifier. High-quality paired reads were merged using COPE v1.2.5, and each unique nucleotide sequence was defined as a clonotype. Clonotypes were aligned to IMGT TRBV, TRBD and TRBJ reference segments using MiTCR v1.1. The analysis was restricted to V-J combinations with a frequency above 0.0001, which together covered 99.2% of the repertoires. A TCS score was defined as the ratio of F50 (clonal expansion) to E x V (chaos), with BLOSUM62-based TCRdist applied between CDR3 peptides within each V-J. Welch's t-statistics and random forest reduced roughly 540 V-J features to 13, which were used in a naive Bayes classifier (R e1071). Thyroid-blood repertoire similarity was quantified with the Morisita-Horn index. TCRdb reprocessed the public reads (quality trimming at Q25 with fastp, clone calling with MiXCR) and kept in-frame beta chains. Entries that share a CDR3 protein sequence are merged under the most common genes and DNA. In this record, the V and J calls reflect TCRdb's handling and not the investigators' own analysis. The sample contains 600,000 to 700,000 distinct CDR3 sequences, nearly 45% of them found a single time. The ten largest clones add up to less than 9.5% of the sample.

Patients with uncontrolled infections, other autoimmune diseases, pregnancy or lactation were excluded. Clinical symptoms, serum thyroxine and TRAb, thyroid ultrasound, and orbital computed tomography formed the basis for the diagnoses. Total RNA was extracted using Trizol reagent, and RNA quality was assessed on an Agilent 2100 Bioanalyzer. The CDR3 measures 13 amino acids from cysteine to phenylalanine. Only the CDR3 part of the read is kept: 39 bases, read in frame from the first base. CDR1 is given as MGHRA and CDR2 as YSYEKL, both from the germline V gene. Between the V and J ends, shortened by 1 base and 1 base respectively, the junction contains 4 bases. At least ten counts were recorded for this clonotype. Its antigen is unknown. The sample holds no much larger clone one base away, and base qualities are not on file.

The chain uses TRBV4-1 and TRBJ1-1, with no confidently assigned D gene. The sequence came from an adult man with Graves' disease, either hyperthyroidism or ophthalmopathy (not recorded which). Sequenced input: peripheral blood or thyroid tissue (not recorded which). The encoded CDR3 is CASSQGTNTEAFF. The nucleotides are TGCGCCAGCAGCCAAGGGACGAACACTGAAGCTTTCTTT.